Here is one T cell receptor (beta chain) with its context. The table lists this clone with a few counts. The target of this receptor is not known. Base qualities are not provided; no much larger clone lies one nucleotide away. The immunoSEQ Assay, a bias-controlled multiplex PCR, was used to amplify TCRbeta CDR3 regions from genomic DNA. Per the source publication's procedure: Nucleated cell counts per sample were estimated from amplification of reference gene primers within the assay. Sequence reads were collapsed and filtered to measure the absolute abundance of every unique TCRbeta CDR3 rearrangement. For each sample, productive Simpson clonality was calculated as the square root of Simpson's diversity index across productive rearrangements. In TCRdb, the immuneACCESS table is reduced to in-frame sequences with V and J assigned. These tables do not hold every clone; where another copy was compared, an unresolved V gene accounts for under half, and the others remain unexplained. That table gives V, J and clone size, and the DNA gave D and trimming. For this sample the table gives approximately 110,000 clones, of which 70% to 90% were detected only once. In total, the top ten clones hold more than 7% of the sample.

V is pared back by 6 bases and J by 1 base, with 15 bases lying between the germline termini. The CDR3, from cysteine to phenylalanine, totals 15 residues. The only DNA kept is the CDR3, 45 bases in frame from the first base. In the germline V gene, CDR1 corresponds to SGHTA and CDR2 to FQGNSA. Another Seattle source contributed samples from volunteer blood donors who had recovered from COVID-19. The collaborating institutions used their own protocols to collect whole blood in K2EDTA tubes. Collaborator samples were shipped for TCRbeta analysis as frozen whole blood, isolated PBMCs, or DNA extracted from either sample type. This entry comes from a study of blood T cell repertoires in COVID-19 (dated by TCRdb to the early 2020s). For the wider study: Samples covering the acute and convalescent phases of COVID-19 were provided by collaborators in the United States, Italy and Spain. The dataset comprised deeply sampled blood TCRbeta repertoires from subjects exposed to, actively infected with, or recovered from COVID-19. Sample metadata almost always included a de-identified subject ID, COVID-19 status, age in years and sex. Where available, HLA class I and class II types were obtained from metadata supplied by the sample provider rather than from assay-based typing. The samples were drawn from two sources: the first 160 participants of the ongoing ImmuneRACE study, and 1,000 to 1,500 subjects contributed by 6 global collaborators. The material from the prospective study consisted of cDNA or gDNA derived from T cells, B-cell-depleted T cells, or PBMCs. The repertoires were released in a freely available public database meant as a resource for research on the immune response to SARS-CoV-2. Beyond this particular receptor, the publication reports: How much clinical and demographic metadata was included differed by source and by participant, and the metadata was provided uncurated.

The chain uses TRBV7-2 and TRBJ2-5; the D gene is not confidently resolved. The receptor's source is a woman aged 70-85 years who had recovered from COVID-19. Sequencing was carried out using peripheral blood. The DNA is TGTGCCAGCAGTCCCCTAGGCGAATTCCAAGAGACCCAGTACTTC. Translated, this is CASSPLGEFQETQYF. Extended through the reference TRBV7-2 and TRBJ2-5 proteins, this CDR3 yields the full variable domain: GAGVSQSPSNKVTEKGKDVELRCDPISGHTALYWYRQSLGQGLEFLIYFQGNSAPDKSGLPSDRFSAERTGGSVSTLTIQRTQQEDSAVYLCASSPLGEFQETQYFGPGTRLLVL.